Shown below are 24 T cell receptor beta chains from a single sample sequenced in a study of T-cell reconstitution after alpha-beta-depleted transplantation in children (dated by TCRdb to about 2016). Library preparation was by PCR. TCRdb names Illumina HiSeq 2500 as the instrument used. TCR library preparation used molecular barcoding, with unique molecular identifiers applied to normalize quantification of the TCRbeta repertoire. The raw public reads went through TCRdb reprocessing: fastp at Q25, MiXCR clone calling, in-frame beta chains kept. Duplicate CDR3 protein sequences are folded into a single record with the most common DNA and genes. The sample table shows roughly 350,000 distinct CDR3 sequences, and about 9.4% are seen once. The ten largest account for 2% to 2.5% of the sample. The source material was PBMCs from the stem cell graft donor, sampled from the stem cell graft. All receptors derive from a human donor who donated a stem cell graft to a child with acute lymphoblastic leukemia.

This clonotype has a count of ten or more. CDR3 coding DNA: TGTGCCAGCCTCAGACAGGGCCCAGAGACCCAGTACTTC. Amino acid sequence: CASLRQGPETQYF. The chain recombines TRBV28 with TRBJ2-5; 7 bases fit TRBD1. The CDR3 loop spans 13 amino acids. V was clipped by 8 bases and J by 4 bases; unmatched bases: 7. CDR1 and CDR2 (germline): MDHEN, SYDVKM.

This sequence joins TRBV20-1 and TRBJ2-1, with TRBD2 matching over 7 bases. The CDR3 has 15 residues. Germline CDR1 DFQATT, CDR2 SNEGSKA (reference sequence). V lost 2 bases to trimming and J lost 4 bases; unmatched junction nucleotides: 8. The CDR3 region has the DNA TGCAGTGCTAGAAATGGCGGGAGCCCTTACAATGAGCAGTTCTTC. Its protein is CSARNGGSPYNEQFF.

This clonotype has more than one count but fewer than ten. This chain uses TRBV7-2 with TRBJ2-1; 8 bases are a match to TRBD1. The germline gives CDR1 SGHTA, CDR2 FQGNSA. The CDR3 sequence is 16 residues long. The trim removed 1 base at V and 2 bases at J, leaving 4 bases unmatched. Here the CDR3 reads CASSLEGTGTYNEQFF. In DNA, the CDR3 is TGTGCCAGCAGCTTAGAGGGGACAGGAACCTACAATGAGCAGTTCTTC.

This clonotype came up many times. This chain joins TRBV10-3 and TRBJ2-7, with 8 bases identical to TRBD2. Trimming took 2 bases from V and 5 from J; bases not matched to a gene: 8. Germline V gene lookup returns CDR1 ENHRY and CDR2 SYGVKD. This CDR3 spans 15 amino acids. The CDR3 nucleotides are TGTGCCATCAGTGAGACAACGACTAGCGTCCACGAGCAGTACTTC. This translates into CAISETTTSVHEQYF.

This clonotype came up a few times. This chain connects TRBV21-1 to TRBJ2-7; the D call of TRBD1 is as the table states it, not checked on the DNA. TRBV21-1 is classified as a pseudogene. This CDR3 contains 16 residues. As DNA, the CDR3 is TGTGCCAGCAGCAAGCGGGGACAGGGGAGTTATTACGAGCAGTACTTC. It translates to CASSKRGQGSYYEQYF.

The chain uses TRBV13 and TRBJ2-2; D ambiguous. The CDR3 spans 13 residues. Germline CDR1 is PRHDT and CDR2 is FYEKMQ (reference sequence). V dropped 4 bases and J dropped 3 bases, with 6 bases sitting between them. As DNA, the CDR3 is TGTGCCAGCAGCTCTCTAGACACCGGGGAGCTGTTTTTT. It specifies CASSSLDTGELFF.

The chain couples TRBV6-5 to TRBJ2-7; weak D call: TRBD2 (6 bases). V lost 2 bases and J lost 6, with 23 bases in between. In germline, CDR1 is MNHEY, CDR2 SVGAGI. This CDR3 is built from 17 residues. CDR3 coding DNA: TGTGCCAGCAGTTACGGATGGAGGGTCCTATCTGAGCCCGAGCAGTACTTC. Translating it yields CASSYGWRVLSEPEQYF.

The chain employs TRBV5-1 and TRBJ2-1; 7 bases agree with TRBD1. CDR1 is SGHRS and CDR2 is YFSETQ in the germline V gene. CDR3 length: 14 amino acids. The ends lost 7 bases at V and 8 bases at J; junction bases unmatched: 12. In DNA, the CDR3 is TGCGCCAGCGGACGAGCAGGGGGTAGTTATGAGCAGTTCTTC. This codes for CASGRAGGSYEQFF.

This clonotype was seen more than once but under ten times. The rearrangement joins TRBV29-1 to TRBJ1-3; TRBD1 matches at 8 bases. In germline, CDR1 is SQVTM, CDR2 ANQGSEA. Trimming took 6 bases from V and 3 from J; bases not matched to a gene: 7. The length of the CDR3 is 14 residues. The CDR3 DNA is TGCAGCGTCGCAACAGGGGGAGGTGGAAACACCATATATTTT. Amino acid sequence: CSVATGGGGNTIYF.

This clonotype was recorded many times. CDR3 residues: CASSLDRVGGYTF. The CDR3 DNA is TGTGCCAGCAGCTTGGACAGGGTCGGCGGCTACACCTTC. V and J are TRBV7-2 and TRBJ1-2, with TRBD1 identical over 8 bases. Unmatched junction bases numbered 5, after V lost 3 bases and J lost 8 bases. The CDR3 extends over 13 amino acids. Germline V gene sequence: CDR1 SGHTA, CDR2 FQGNSA.

This clonotype was recorded at least ten times. The CDR3 nucleotides read TGTGCCAGCAGTCCGCAGGCACGTCCTGAGCAGTTCTTC. Its protein is CASSPQARPEQFF. This chain connects TRBV12-3 or TRBV12-4 to TRBJ2-1; D gene ambiguous. CDR3 size: 13 residues. Trimming left V 5 bases short and J 9 bases short, with 14 bases between.

This clonotype was observed a few times. The V and J genes are TRBV12-3 or TRBV12-4 and TRBJ2-7; no reliable D call. CDR3 length: 17 residues. The V end lost 5 bases, the J end lost 0 bases, and 20 bases lay between the germline ends. The chain's CDR3 is CASSPRATTPHSYEQYF. The CDR3 DNA is TGTGCCAGCAGTCCTAGGGCCACGACGCCCCACTCCTACGAGCAGTACTTC.

This clonotype was picked up many times. The chain couples TRBV5-5 to TRBJ1-1; possible D gene TRBD1, 6 bases. CDR1 is SGHKS and CDR2 is YYEKEE in the germline V gene (reference sequence). V lost 2 bases and J lost 3, with 11 bases in between. The CDR3 length is 14 residues. CDR3 nucleotide sequence: TGTGCCAGCAGCTTAGGGGACATGGACACTGAAGCTTTCTTT. This translates into CASSLGDMDTEAFF.

The rearrangement uses TRBV15 and TRBJ2-7, with a weak D call TRBD1 (5 bases). Germline values: CDR1 LNHNV, CDR2 YYDKDF (reference sequence). V was shortened by 1 base and J by 3 bases, with 10 bases between the two germline ends. CDR3 length: 14 residues. Here the CDR3 reads CATSRGRQSYEQYF. CDR3 nucleotide sequence: TGTGCCACCAGCAGAGGTAGACAGAGCTACGAGCAGTACTTC.

The CDR3 DNA sequence: TGCAGTGCTAGACAGACGGGGTACTTC. It yields the protein CSARQTGYF. The chain is built from TRBV20-1 and TRBJ2-7; D uncertain. This CDR3 is built from 9 residues. The germline gives CDR1 DFQATT, CDR2 SNEGSKA (reference sequence). V gave up 2 bases and J gave up 12 bases, with 8 bases separating them.

CDR3 residues: CASSLASRRGPTRGTGELFF. In DNA form, the CDR3 reads TGTGCCAGCAGCTTAGCTAGCCGGAGAGGTCCTACAAGAGGGACCGGGGAGCTGTTTTTT. The chain is built from TRBV7-2 and TRBJ2-2; D possibly corresponds to TRBD2 (5 bases). CDR1 is SGHTA and CDR2 is FQGNSA in the germline V gene. This CDR3 is 20 amino acids long. V was pared by 0 bases and J by 5 bases, with 25 bases between.

The chain uses TRBV7-9 and TRBJ1-4, with 8 bases identical to TRBD1. V lost 7 bases, J lost 6 bases, and 13 bases stayed unmatched. The CDR3 loop spans 16 amino acids. The germline gives CDR1 SEHNR, CDR2 FQNEAQ (reference sequence). The CDR3 sequence is CASTKGPQGVDEKLFF. Written as DNA, the CDR3 is TGTGCCAGCACCAAAGGTCCACAGGGGGTAGATGAAAAACTGTTTTTT.

The genes are TRBV5-6 and TRBJ1-5, with TRBD1 matching over 10 bases. Germline values: CDR1 SGHDT, CDR2 YYEEEE. This CDR3 region has 14 residues. V was clipped by 4 bases and J by 5 bases; unmatched bases: 3. The DNA for the CDR3 is TGTGCCAGCAGCGAAGGGACAGGGGATCAGCCCCAGCATTTT. Translation gives CASSEGTGDQPQHF.

This chain joins TRBV11-2 and TRBJ1-6; D unclear. V was pared by 7 bases and J by 0 bases, with 7 bases between. CDR1 is SGHAT and CDR2 is FQNNGV in the germline V gene. CDR3 length: 14 amino acids. The CDR3 sequence is CASNQDSYNSPLHF. CDR3 in DNA: TGTGCCAGCAACCAGGACTCCTATAATTCACCCCTCCACTTT.

In regard to this clonotype: This may stem from a read error, because a much larger clone lies one nucleotide away. This sequence joins TRBV24-1 and TRBJ2-7; 10 nucleotides line up with TRBD2. The CDR3 is made up of 15 amino acids. Per germline, CDR1 KGHDR and CDR2 SFDVKD. V dropped 9 bases and J dropped 6; count of bases not matched to a gene: 13. The CDR3 is CATGGGQSSGSEQYF. Written as DNA, the CDR3 is TGTGCCACCGGTGGCGGACAATCTAGCGGGAGCGAGCAGTACTTC.

The J gene is TRBJ2-2, the V gene TRBV4-3, with D perhaps TRBD2 (5 bases). CDR1 and CDR2 from the germline V gene are LGHNA and YSLEER. The CDR3 totals 17 residues. V lost 1 base and J 4 bases, leaving 16 bases between the germline ends. CDR3 in amino acids: CASSQAPTSTSTGELFF. The CDR3 bases are TGCGCCAGCAGCCAAGCCCCTACCAGTACTAGCACCGGGGAGCTGTTTTTT.

J is TRBJ2-2 and V is TRBV27; 10 bases are shared with TRBD1. The CDR3 consists of 15 residues. Germline assignment: CDR1 MNHEY and CDR2 SMNVEV (reference sequence). The V segment lost 10 bases and the J segment 0 bases; nucleotides outside the gene matches: 5. CDR3 region: CATLGTGANTGELFF. In DNA form, the CDR3 reads TGTGCCACCTTGGGGACAGGGGCGAACACCGGGGAGCTGTTTTTT.

The chain is built from TRBV12-3 or TRBV12-4 and TRBJ1-2; D call uncertain. Trimming left V 2 bases short and J 6 bases short, with 10 bases between. The CDR3 loop spans 13 amino acids. CDR3 in amino acids: CASSLPGIDGYTF. The CDR3 DNA reads as TGTGCCAGCAGTTTACCGGGGATAGATGGCTACACCTTC.

Worth noting for this clonotype: The conserved closing phenylalanine or tryptophan is absent in this CDR3, likely reflecting a read error. Here the CDR3 DNA reads TGTGCCAGCTCACAAACTAGCCTATACAATGAGCAGTTCATC. Protein: CASSQTSLYNEQFI. The V and J genes are TRBV2 and TRBJ2-1, with TRBD2 as a possible D gene (6 bases). V lost 8 bases and J 4 bases, leaving 15 bases between the germline ends. The germline V gene encodes CDR1 SNHLY and CDR2 FYNNEI. The CDR3 extends over 14 amino acids.